The 21 T cell receptor beta chains listed next were all sequenced from one sample in a study of shared clonotypes between healthy human individuals. Clones were read by immunoSEQ multiplex PCR, and TCRdb kept only the in-frame ones, dropping some. The sample holds some 2.1 million clones, about 95% seen once. CD45RO negativity and positive selection for CCR7 defined naive CD8 cells, a population that excluded terminally differentiated effector memory CD45RA+ cells. Sequencing was carried out using naive CD8+ T cells sorted from blood. These receptor sequences come from a young man in good health.

This clone was found once. This chain connects TRBV7-9 to TRBJ2-5; weak D call: TRBD1 (6 bases). V lost 3 bases, J lost 4 bases, and 15 bases lay in between. Germline V lookup: CDR1 SEHNR, CDR2 FQNEAQ (reference sequence). The length of the CDR3 is 15 residues. CDR3 region: CASSFEQGRGETQYF. The CDR3 DNA sequence: TGTGCCAGCAGCTTTGAACAGGGACGGGGAGAGACCCAGTACTTC. Full variable domain (rest looked up from reference TRBV7-9 and TRBJ2-5): DTGVSQNPRHKITKRGQNVTFRCDPISEHNRLYWYRQTLGQGPEFLTYFQNEAQLEKSRLLSDRFSAERPKGSFSTLEIQRTEQGDSAMYLCASSFEQGRGETQYFGPGTRLLVL.

This clone came up once. The chain has TRBV5-4 and TRBJ2-5, with a tentative D call TRBD2 (5 bases). Germline CDR1 reads SGHNT; CDR2 reads YYREEE (reference sequence). V was clipped by 4 bases and J by 4 bases, with 17 bases between them. CDR3 size: 15 residues. The CDR3 DNA reads as TGTGCCAGCAGCGCTGGAGGAGGAGAGGCAGAGACCCAGTACTTC. Its protein is CASSAGGGEAETQYF.

Details on this clone: An end of the junction differs from the germline gene, which may be a read error. The chain uses TRBV7-7 and TRBJ2-7, with D hard to call. The CDR3 totals 13 residues. Germline assignment: CDR1 SSHAT and CDR2 FNYEAQ (reference sequence). CDR3 coding DNA: TGTGCTAGCAGCTTAAGTCCGAACTACGAGCAGTACTTC. Translated, it gives CASSLSPNYEQYF.

The V gene is TRBV6-5, the J gene TRBJ2-7, with D tentatively TRBD2 (6 bases). The CDR3 covers 12 residues. V was trimmed by 4 bases and J by 9 bases, leaving 13 bases between them. The germline V gene has CDR1 MNHEY and CDR2 SVGAGI. The CDR3 DNA reads as TGTGCCAGCAGTTTTGGTCCGGGACTGCAGTACTTC. Residues: CASSFGPGLQYF.

The chain employs TRBV13 and TRBJ1-1, with 8 bases that match TRBD1. V dropped 10 bases and J dropped 4; count of bases not matched to a gene: 5. CDR1 PRHDT and CDR2 FYEKMQ come from the germline V gene (reference sequence). The CDR3 consists of 12 residues. CDR3 DNA: TGTGCCACCTCAGGGGGCTCCACTGAAGCTTTCTTT. Encoded protein: CATSGGSTEAFF. Using reference TRBV13 and TRBJ1-1 for the parts outside the CDR3, the full variable domain is AAGVIQSPRHLIKEKRETATLKCYPIPRHDTVYWYQQGPGQDPQFLISFYEKMQSDKGSIPDRFSAQQFSDYHSELNMSSLELGDSALYFCATSGGSTEAFFGQGTRLTVV.

The chain recombines TRBV27 with TRBJ2-7, with D perhaps given as TRBD1 or TRBD2 (6 bases each). In germline, CDR1 is MNHEY, CDR2 SMNVEV (reference sequence). The CDR3 runs to 14 residues. The CDR3 is CANNQGQGGDEQYF. The CDR3 nucleotides read TGTGCGAATAATCAGGGGCAGGGCGGGGACGAGCAGTACTTC.

The CDR3 DNA reads TGTGCCAGCAGTCCCCTCGGAGACAACGCCTACGAGCAGTACTTC. It translates to CASSPLGDNAYEQYF. J is TRBJ2-7 and V is TRBV27; D is unclear. Trimming cost V 5 bases and J 2 bases, with 16 bases left between them. Germline V gene sequence: CDR1 MNHEY, CDR2 SMNVEV (reference sequence). This CDR3 comprises 15 residues.

The rearrangement links TRBV7-9 to TRBJ2-5; D call uncertain. CDR3 length equals 14 residues. V was pared by 5 bases and J by 1 base, with 11 bases between. Germline-derived CDR1 and CDR2 are SEHNR and FQNEAQ (reference sequence). CDR3 in amino acids: CASSQTALQETQYF. CDR3 sequence (DNA): TGTGCCAGCAGCCAAACGGCCCTCCAAGAGACCCAGTACTTC.

The rearrangement joins TRBV14 to TRBJ2-1; D is possibly TRBD1 or TRBD2 (5 bases each). In germline, CDR1 is SGHDN, CDR2 FVKESK. The CDR3 length is 16 residues. Trimming cost V 4 bases and J 4 bases, with 17 bases left between them. CDR3 nucleotide sequence: TGTGCCAGCAGCCCTTCCACGGGACCTTGGTACAATGAGCAGTTCTTC. Amino acids: CASSPSTGPWYNEQFF.

The chain combines TRBV15 with TRBJ2-7; 11 bases align to TRBD2. This CDR3 has 15 residues. V was pared by 11 bases and J by 2 bases, with 11 bases of the junction left unmatched. The germline gives CDR1 LNHNV, CDR2 YYDKDF (reference sequence). CDR3 amino acids: CADLPPTSGAYEQYF. The CDR3 DNA reads TGTGCCGACCTACCCCCGACTAGCGGGGCCTACGAGCAGTACTTC.

This rearrangement joins TRBV27 to TRBJ2-7; TRBD1 matches at 7 bases. V lost 5 bases to trimming and J lost 4 bases; unmatched junction nucleotides: 14. CDR3 size: 16 residues. CDR1 and CDR2 from the germline V gene are MNHEY and SMNVEV (reference sequence). The CDR3 sequence is CASSGFWTGLMYEQYF. CDR3 nucleotide sequence: TGTGCCAGCAGTGGTTTCTGGACAGGACTTATGTACGAGCAGTACTTC.

This chain connects TRBV25-1 to TRBJ1-3; D is unclear. Germline assignment: CDR1 MGHDK and CDR2 SYGVNS. The V end was cut by 0 bases, the J end by 0 bases, with 9 bases between. This CDR3 region has 16 residues. CDR3: CASSEYRAFSGNTIYF. DNA for the CDR3: TGTGCCAGCAGTGAATATCGCGCCTTCTCTGGAAACACCATATATTTT.

The chain has TRBV13 and TRBJ1-5; D is unresolved. The germline V gene has CDR1 PRHDT and CDR2 FYEKMQ (reference sequence). The V and J ends lost 2 bases and 0 bases respectively, with 11 bases between them. CDR3 length equals 16 residues. As DNA, the CDR3 is TGTGCCAGCAGCTTACAGGCGGTTGGTAGCAATCAGCCCCAGCATTTT. Translated, it gives CASSLQAVGSNQPQHF.

The genes are TRBV2 and TRBJ2-1, with D unclear. Germline lookup yields CDR1 SNHLY and CDR2 FYNNEI. V lost 5 bases to trimming and J lost 0 bases, with 11 bases between them. This CDR3 has 15 amino acids. CDR3 sequence reads: CASSSVEYSYNEQFF. CDR3 nucleotides: TGTGCCAGCAGTTCGGTGGAATACTCCTACAATGAGCAGTTCTTC. Looking up the rest from reference TRBV2 and TRBJ2-1 gives the full variable domain: EPEVTQTPSHQVTQMGQEVILRCVPISNHLYFYWYRQILGQKVEFLVSFYNNEISEKSEIFDDQFSVERPDGSNFTLKIRSTKLEDSAMYFCASSSVEYSYNEQFFGPGTRLTVL.

The rearrangement joins TRBV27 to TRBJ2-7, with TRBD2 matching 11 bases. J was trimmed by 5 bases and V by 4 bases; bases with no gene match: 7. CDR1 is MNHEY and CDR2 is SMNVEV in the germline V gene (reference sequence). This CDR3 has 15 amino acids. The CDR3 bases are TGTGCCAGCAGTTACCTAGCGGGGGGCATCCACGAGCAGTACTTC. Residues: CASSYLAGGIHEQYF.

The chain employs TRBV28 and TRBJ1-2; no definite D call. Germline CDR1 reads MDHEN; CDR2 reads SYDVKM. The germline V and J ends were trimmed by 3 bases and 8 bases, with 13 bases remaining between them. The CDR3 is made up of 13 amino acids. The CDR3 sequence: CASSFRGSDGYTF. The CDR3 nucleotides are TGTGCCAGCAGTTTTCGAGGGTCAGACGGCTACACCTTC.

The chain couples TRBV27 to TRBJ2-1; 9 nucleotides line up with TRBD2. Germline CDR1 MNHEY, CDR2 SMNVEV (reference sequence). The CDR3 runs to 19 residues. The V gene end was trimmed by 3 bases and the J gene end by 7 bases; junction bases not matched to a gene: 19. Here the CDR3 reads CASSLKGSGGVGRTNEQFF. CDR3 coding DNA: TGTGCCAGCAGTTTGAAAGGTAGCGGGGGAGTGGGCCGCACAAATGAGCAGTTCTTC.

The rearrangement links TRBV7-6 to TRBJ2-7; D tentatively reads TRBD1 or TRBD2 (5 bases each). The germline V and J ends were trimmed by 5 bases and 3 bases, with 17 bases remaining between them. The germline V gene has CDR1 SGHVS and CDR2 FNYEAQ. This CDR3 has 15 residues. The CDR3 loop is CASSPPNVGVYEQYF. The CDR3 nucleotides are TGTGCCAGCAGCCCCCCTAATGTGGGGGTCTACGAGCAGTACTTC.

The chain has TRBV7-9 and TRBJ1-4; possible D gene TRBD1, 5 bases. The CDR3 spans 15 residues. Trimming took off 5 bases at V and 7 bases at J, with 17 bases between the two ends. CDR1 is SEHNR and CDR2 is FQNEAQ in the germline V gene (reference sequence). CDR3 sequence (DNA): TGTGCCAGCAGCGGTCGCCAGGGCTCCCCTGAAAAACTGTTTTTT. This sequence encodes CASSGRQGSPEKLFF. Full variable domain (remainder filled in from reference TRBV7-9 and TRBJ1-4): DTGVSQNPRHKITKRGQNVTFRCDPISEHNRLYWYRQTLGQGPEFLTYFQNEAQLEKSRLLSDRFSAERPKGSFSTLEIQRTEQGDSAMYLCASSGRQGSPEKLFFGSGTQLSVL.

V gene TRBV4-1 combines with J gene TRBJ1-2; D gene uncertain. Looked up from germline, CDR1 is MGHRA and CDR2 is YSYEKL. V was cut by 1 base and J by 6 bases, with 9 bases left in between. This CDR3 spans 13 amino acids. CDR3 sequence (DNA): TGCGCCAGCAGCCAAGTGAATCAGAATGGCTACACCTTC. This gives the protein CASSQVNQNGYTF.

The chain links TRBV7-6 to TRBJ2-1; D is possibly TRBD2 (6 bases). This CDR3 contains 17 residues. CDR1 is SGHVS, CDR2 FNYEAQ, per germline. Trimming pared 2 bases from V and 4 bases from J, leaving 18 bases between. CDR3 region: CASSLLVAGLEYNEQFF. CDR3 nucleotide sequence: TGTGCCAGCAGCTTACTCGTCGCGGGGTTAGAATACAATGAGCAGTTCTTC.